The 16 T cell receptor beta chains below come from one sample, sequenced in a study of T cell repertoires in cytomegalovirus infection. Via MiXCR, TCRdb re-called the reads, giving one row per CDR3 protein. This table has about 98,000 distinct CDR3 sequences, 15% to 20% appearing once. Sequencing was performed on PBMCs. The receptors were gathered from a human donor in good health (CMV status not recorded). Some clones in this sample may be carry-over from other donors' samples.

This clonotype has at least ten counts. The chain couples TRBV7-2 to TRBJ2-4; the D is unclear. The V end was cut by 1 base, the J end by 12 bases, with 16 bases between. The CDR3 totals 14 residues. CDR1 is SGHTA and CDR2 is FQGNSA in the germline V gene. CDR3 protein: CASSLEILSSTQYF. The CDR3 region has the DNA TGTGCCAGCAGCTTAGAGATCTTGAGTTCTACTCAGTACTTC.

This clonotype was detected a few times. V and J are TRBV19 and TRBJ2-1; 10 nucleotides line up with TRBD1. V shed 4 bases, J shed 12 bases, and the junction held 12 bases outside the gene matches. Germline loops: CDR1 LNHDA, CDR2 SQIVND (reference sequence). CDR3 length: 15 amino acids. The DNA of the CDR3 is TGTGCCAGTAGTACCCCGGGGACAGGGGCGAAAGTGCAGTTCTTC. It specifies CASSTPGTGAKVQFF.

V and J are TRBV2 and TRBJ2-2; D may be TRBD2 (6 bases). With 2 bases removed from V and 8 bases from J, the gap between germline ends came to 15 bases. This CDR3 is built from 15 residues. CDR1 and CDR2 from the germline V gene are SNHLY and FYNNEI. The CDR3 protein is CASSESPGGKGELFF. The CDR3 DNA is TGTGCCAGCAGTGAAAGCCCCGGGGGTAAGGGGGAGCTGTTTTTT.

This clonotype occurred many times. The chain joins TRBV7-2 to TRBJ1-2; no reliable D call. CDR1 and CDR2 (germline): SGHTA, FQGNSA. The CDR3 has 12 residues. The V end was cut by 5 bases, the J end by 1 base, with 5 bases between. The CDR3 spells CASSTRNYGYTF. In DNA, the CDR3 is TGTGCCAGCAGCACCCGTAACTATGGCTACACCTTC.

In regard to this clonotype: This may come from a read error, since a much larger clone is one base off. The rearrangement links TRBV12-3 or TRBV12-4 to TRBJ2-7; 8 bases align to TRBD1. After removal of 8 bases from V and 7 bases from J, the junction contained 7 bases not matched to a gene. The CDR3 runs 12 residues. The CDR3 here is CASGSRGREQYF. The CDR3 DNA is TGTGCCAGCGGTTCCAGGGGGCGAGAGCAGTACTTC.

The sample holds many counts of this clonotype. The chain combines TRBV6-1 with TRBJ2-3; D ambiguous. The CDR3 is 14 residues long. The V end lost 2 bases, the J end lost 2 bases, and 8 bases lay between the germline ends. Germline V gene sequence: CDR1 MNHNS, CDR2 SASEGT. CDR3: CASSESDSTDTQYF. The CDR3 nucleotides are TGTGCCAGCAGTGAATCAGACTCCACAGATACGCAGTATTTT.

This clonotype was seen ten or more times. This chain uses TRBV7-9 with TRBJ1-1; unclear D gene. Germline V lookup: CDR1 SEHNR, CDR2 FQNEAQ (reference sequence). Trimming shortened V by 5 bases and J by 1 base, and 2 bases separated the two germline ends. The CDR3 has 11 residues. CDR3 sequence (DNA): TGTGCCAGCAGCAAGAACACTGAAGCTTTCTTT. Protein: CASSKNTEAFF.

This clonotype was found a few times. The gene calls are TRBV7-6 and TRBJ2-1; D gene uncertain. Germline CDR1 is SGHVS and CDR2 is FNYEAQ. The CDR3 is 14 amino acids. The V end was cut by 2 bases, the J end by 10 bases, with 15 bases between. CDR3 sequence (DNA): TGTGCCAGCAGCTTAAAGAGTCCGCAGCCCGAGCAGTTCTTC. This codes for CASSLKSPQPEQFF.

This clonotype was picked up many times. The chain carries TRBV7-9 and TRBJ1-2; 8 bases agree with TRBD1. V lost 3 bases, J lost 6 bases, and 6 bases stayed unmatched. Germline values: CDR1 SEHNR, CDR2 FQNEAQ (reference sequence). The CDR3 is 14 residues long. CDR3 protein: CASSFGQGFDGYTF. CDR3 sequence (DNA): TGTGCCAGCAGCTTCGGACAGGGTTTCGATGGCTACACCTTC.

This clonotype has only a few counts. This chain links TRBV4-2 with TRBJ1-4; D is perhaps TRBD1 (5 bases). The CDR3 runs 14 residues. V was cut by 2 bases and J by 13 bases, with 17 bases left in between. Germline V gene sequence: CDR1 LGHNA, CDR2 YNFKEQ. CDR3 nucleotides: TGTGCCAGCAGCCAACAGACATGGGGGAACGGACTGTTTTTT. Amino acids: CASSQQTWGNGLFF.

This clonotype was observed at least ten times. The CDR3 DNA reads as TGTGCCAGCAGCCCTCCGGGGGCAAATGGAAACACCATATATTTT. It yields the protein CASSPPGANGNTIYF. The chain recombines TRBV28 with TRBJ1-3; possibly TRBD1 for D (6 bases). Germline CDR1 MDHEN, CDR2 SYDVKM. V gave up 6 bases and J gave up 3 bases, with 15 bases separating them. The CDR3 extends over 15 amino acids. Together with reference TRBV28 and TRBJ1-3, the CDR3 gives the full variable domain: DVKVTQSSRYLVKRTGEKVFLECVQDMDHENMFWYRQDPGLGLRLIYFSYDVKMKEKGDIPEGYSVSREKKERFSLILESASTNQTSMYLCASSPPGANGNTIYFGEGSWLTVV.

This chain links TRBV20-1 with TRBJ1-5; unclear D gene. The V end lost 1 base, the J end lost 6 bases, and 13 bases lay between the germline ends. From germline, CDR1 is DFQATT and CDR2 SNEGSKA (reference sequence). The CDR3 length is 14 residues. For the CDR3, the DNA is TGCAGTGCTAGAGGACCGCAGTCAGGTCAGCCCCAGCATTTT. It encodes CSARGPQSGQPQHF.

This clonotype was counted between two and nine times. The chain has TRBV11-2 and TRBJ1-3; no clear D. This CDR3 is 12 amino acids long. V shed 5 bases and J shed 2 bases, with 4 bases lying between them. The germline V gene encodes CDR1 SGHAT and CDR2 FQNNGV. CDR3 sequence: CASSPPGNTIYF. CDR3 DNA sequence: TGTGCCAGCAGCCCCCCTGGAAACACCATATATTTT.

This rearrangement joins TRBV6-2 or TRBV6-3 to TRBJ2-3, with no clear D. Germline assignment: CDR1 MNHEY and CDR2 SVGEGT. This CDR3 contains 13 residues. V dropped 2 bases and J dropped 8 bases, with 11 bases sitting between them. CDR3 residues: CASSYPPPGTQYF. The CDR3 region has the DNA TGTGCCAGCAGTTACCCTCCACCGGGTACGCAGTATTTT.

The chain couples TRBV4-1 to TRBJ1-6; 9 bases line up with TRBD1. Germline V CDR1 and CDR2: MGHRA, YSYEKL. The CDR3 has 15 residues. The V and J ends lost 5 bases and 5 bases, in that order; junction bases with no gene match: 4. The chain's CDR3 is CASSIRDRDNSPLHF. CDR3 sequence (DNA): TGCGCCAGCAGCATCCGGGACAGGGATAATTCACCCCTCCACTTT.

The sample holds many counts of this clonotype. The chain couples TRBV7-8 to TRBJ2-5, with unresolved D. The CDR3 has 13 residues. Germline loops: CDR1 SGHVS, CDR2 FQNEAQ. V shed 8 bases and J shed 3 bases, with 13 bases lying between them. The CDR3 DNA follows: TGTGCCAGCCAGTCCCAACCCGAAGAGACCCAGTACTTC. Translation gives CASQSQPEETQYF.